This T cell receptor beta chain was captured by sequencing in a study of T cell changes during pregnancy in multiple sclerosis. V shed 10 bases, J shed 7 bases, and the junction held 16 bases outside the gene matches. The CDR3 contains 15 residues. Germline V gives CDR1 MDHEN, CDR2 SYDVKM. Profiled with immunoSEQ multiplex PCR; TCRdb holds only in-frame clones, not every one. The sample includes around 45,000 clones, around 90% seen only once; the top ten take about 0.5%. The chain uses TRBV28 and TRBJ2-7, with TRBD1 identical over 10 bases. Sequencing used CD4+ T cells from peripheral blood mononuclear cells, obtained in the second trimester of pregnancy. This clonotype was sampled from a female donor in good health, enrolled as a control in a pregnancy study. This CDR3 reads CATFPWDRGSLEQYF. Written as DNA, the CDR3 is TGTGCCACCTTTCCATGGGACAGGGGTTCCCTGGAGCAGTACTTC.